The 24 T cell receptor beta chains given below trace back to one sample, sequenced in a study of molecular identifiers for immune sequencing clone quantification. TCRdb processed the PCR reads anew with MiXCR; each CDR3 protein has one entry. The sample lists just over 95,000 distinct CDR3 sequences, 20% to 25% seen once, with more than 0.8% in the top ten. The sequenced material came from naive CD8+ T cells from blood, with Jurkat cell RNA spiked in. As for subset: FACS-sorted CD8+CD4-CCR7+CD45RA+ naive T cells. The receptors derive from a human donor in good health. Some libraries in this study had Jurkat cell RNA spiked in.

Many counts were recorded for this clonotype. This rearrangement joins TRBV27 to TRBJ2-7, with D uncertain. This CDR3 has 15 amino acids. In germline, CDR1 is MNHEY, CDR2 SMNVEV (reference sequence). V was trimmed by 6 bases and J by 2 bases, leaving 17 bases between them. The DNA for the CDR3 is TGTGCCAGCAGCCCCCAGGCTGGCCTGGCCTACGAGCAGTACTTC. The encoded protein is CASSPQAGLAYEQYF.

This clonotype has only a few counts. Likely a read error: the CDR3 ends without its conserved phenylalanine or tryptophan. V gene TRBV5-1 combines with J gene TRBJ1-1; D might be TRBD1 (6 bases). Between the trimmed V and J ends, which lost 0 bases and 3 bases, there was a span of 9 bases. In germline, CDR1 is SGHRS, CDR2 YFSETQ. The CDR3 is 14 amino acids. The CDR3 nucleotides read TGCGCCAGCAGCTTGGGCCAGGGGTACACTGAAGCTTTCTCT. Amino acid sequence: CASSLGQGYTEAFS.

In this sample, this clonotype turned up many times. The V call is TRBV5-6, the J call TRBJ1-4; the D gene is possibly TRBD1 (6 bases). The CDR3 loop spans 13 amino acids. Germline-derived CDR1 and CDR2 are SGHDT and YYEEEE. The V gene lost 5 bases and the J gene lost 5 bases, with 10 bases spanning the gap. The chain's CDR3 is CASRSGQNEKLFF. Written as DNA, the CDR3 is TGTGCCAGCAGATCCGGACAGAATGAAAAACTGTTTTTT.

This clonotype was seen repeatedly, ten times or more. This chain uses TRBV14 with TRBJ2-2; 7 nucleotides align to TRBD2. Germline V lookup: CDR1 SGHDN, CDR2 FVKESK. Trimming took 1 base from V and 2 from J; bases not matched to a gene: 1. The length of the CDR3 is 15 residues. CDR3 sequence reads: CASSQGLANTGELFF. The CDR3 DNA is TGTGCCAGCAGCCAAGGACTAGCCAACACCGGGGAGCTGTTTTTT.

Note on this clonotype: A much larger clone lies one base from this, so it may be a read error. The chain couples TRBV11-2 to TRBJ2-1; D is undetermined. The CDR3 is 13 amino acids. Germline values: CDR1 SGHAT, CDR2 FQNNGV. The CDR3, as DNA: TGTGCCAGCAGCTTAGGGAGTAAGAATGAGCAGTCCTTC. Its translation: CASSLGSKNEQSF.

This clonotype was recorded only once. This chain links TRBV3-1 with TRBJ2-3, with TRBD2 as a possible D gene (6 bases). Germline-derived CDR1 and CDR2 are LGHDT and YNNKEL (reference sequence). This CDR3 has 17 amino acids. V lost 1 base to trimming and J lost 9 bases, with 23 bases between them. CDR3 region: CASSQGGMRGPLSTQYF. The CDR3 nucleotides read TGTGCCAGCAGCCAAGGAGGTATGCGGGGCCCTCTGTCGACGCAGTATTTT.

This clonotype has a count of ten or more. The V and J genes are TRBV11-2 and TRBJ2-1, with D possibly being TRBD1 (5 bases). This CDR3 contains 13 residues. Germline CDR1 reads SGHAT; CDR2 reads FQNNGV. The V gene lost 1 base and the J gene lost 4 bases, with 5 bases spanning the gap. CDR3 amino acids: CASSLAGYNEQFF. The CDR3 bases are TGTGCCAGCAGCTTAGCAGGGTACAATGAGCAGTTCTTC.

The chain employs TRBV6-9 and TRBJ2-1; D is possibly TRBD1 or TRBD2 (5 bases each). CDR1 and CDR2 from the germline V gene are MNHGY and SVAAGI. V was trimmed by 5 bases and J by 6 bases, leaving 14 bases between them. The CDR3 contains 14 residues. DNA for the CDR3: TGTGCCAGCAGTCAAAGGGACCAGGGCAATGAGCAGTTCTTC. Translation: CASSQRDQGNEQFF.

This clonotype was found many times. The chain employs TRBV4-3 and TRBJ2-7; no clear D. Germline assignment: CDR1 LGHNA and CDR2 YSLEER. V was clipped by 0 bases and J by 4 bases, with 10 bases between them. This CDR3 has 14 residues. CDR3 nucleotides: TGCGCCAGCAGCCAAGAAGGCAGATCTTACGAGCAGTACTTC. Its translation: CASSQEGRSYEQYF.

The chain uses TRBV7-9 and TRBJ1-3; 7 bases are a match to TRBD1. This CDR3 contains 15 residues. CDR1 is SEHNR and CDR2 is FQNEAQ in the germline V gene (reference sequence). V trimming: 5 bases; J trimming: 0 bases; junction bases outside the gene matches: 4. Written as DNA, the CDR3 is TGTGCCAGCAGCCGCGGGGACAGCTCTGGAAACACCATATATTTT. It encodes CASSRGDSSGNTIYF.

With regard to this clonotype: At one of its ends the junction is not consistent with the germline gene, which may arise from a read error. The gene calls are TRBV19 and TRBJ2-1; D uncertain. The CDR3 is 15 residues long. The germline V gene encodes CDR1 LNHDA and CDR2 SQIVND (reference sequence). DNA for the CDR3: TGTGCCAGTAACCCCACAGCTTTTTCCTACAATGAACAGTTCTTC. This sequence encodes CASNPTAFSYNEQFF.

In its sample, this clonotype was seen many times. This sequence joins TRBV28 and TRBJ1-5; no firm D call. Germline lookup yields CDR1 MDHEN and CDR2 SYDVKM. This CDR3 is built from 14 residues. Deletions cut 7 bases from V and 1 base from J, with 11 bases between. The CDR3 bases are TGTGCCAGCAACCCTCCGGGAAGCAATCAGCCCCAGCATTTT. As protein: CASNPPGSNQPQHF.

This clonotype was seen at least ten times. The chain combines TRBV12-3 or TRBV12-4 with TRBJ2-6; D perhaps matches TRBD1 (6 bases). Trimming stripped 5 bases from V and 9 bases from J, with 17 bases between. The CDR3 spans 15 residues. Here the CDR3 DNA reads TGTGCCAGCAGTACCGCAGGGGCCACTTACAACGTCCTGACTTTC. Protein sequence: CASSTAGATYNVLTF.

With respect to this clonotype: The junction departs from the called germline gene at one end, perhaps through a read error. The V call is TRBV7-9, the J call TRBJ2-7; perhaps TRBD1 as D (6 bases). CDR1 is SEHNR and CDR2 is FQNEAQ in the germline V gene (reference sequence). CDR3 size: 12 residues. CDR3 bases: TGTGCCAGCAGCCCAGGGGCCTACAAGCAGTACTTC. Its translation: CASSPGAYKQYF.

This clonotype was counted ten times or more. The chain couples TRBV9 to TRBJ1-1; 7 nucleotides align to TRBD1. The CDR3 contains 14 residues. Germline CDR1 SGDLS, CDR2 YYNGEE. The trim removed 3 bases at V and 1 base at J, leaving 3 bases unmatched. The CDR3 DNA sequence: TGTGCCAGCAGCGGGGACAGCCAGAACACTGAAGCTTTCTTT. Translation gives CASSGDSQNTEAFF.

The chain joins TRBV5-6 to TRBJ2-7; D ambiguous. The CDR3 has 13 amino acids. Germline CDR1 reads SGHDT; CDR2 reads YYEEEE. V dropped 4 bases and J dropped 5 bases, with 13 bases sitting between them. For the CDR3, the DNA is TGTGCCAGCAGCCCTGCCTCGTGCGACGAGCAGTACTTC. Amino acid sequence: CASSPASCDEQYF.

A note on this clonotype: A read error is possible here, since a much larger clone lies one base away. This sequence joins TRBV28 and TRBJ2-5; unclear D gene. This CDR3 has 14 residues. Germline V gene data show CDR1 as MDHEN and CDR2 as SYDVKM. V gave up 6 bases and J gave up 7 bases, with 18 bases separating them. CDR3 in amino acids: CASSPRRLEGTQYF. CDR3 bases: TGTGCCAGCAGCCCCCGCCGGCTGGAAGGGACCCAGTACTTC.

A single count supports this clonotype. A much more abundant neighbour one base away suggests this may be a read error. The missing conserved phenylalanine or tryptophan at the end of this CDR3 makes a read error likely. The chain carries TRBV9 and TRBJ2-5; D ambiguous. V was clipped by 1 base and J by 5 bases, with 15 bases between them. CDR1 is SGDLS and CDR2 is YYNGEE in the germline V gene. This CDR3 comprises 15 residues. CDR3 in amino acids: CASSVTETSGETQYS. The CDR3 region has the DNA TGTGCCAGCAGCGTAACTGAGACCTCTGGGGAGACCCAGTACTCC.

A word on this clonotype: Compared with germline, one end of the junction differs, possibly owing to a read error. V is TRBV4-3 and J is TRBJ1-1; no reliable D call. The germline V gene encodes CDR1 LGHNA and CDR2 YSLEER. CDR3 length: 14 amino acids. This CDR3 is CASSQEGGYTKAFF. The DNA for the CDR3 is TGCGCCAGCAGCCAAGAGGGTGGGTACACTAAAGCTTTCTTT.

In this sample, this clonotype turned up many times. The CDR3 here is CASSYSYQPQHF. For the CDR3, the DNA is TGTGCCAGCAGTTACTCCTATCAGCCCCAGCATTTT. This chain uses TRBV6-2 or TRBV6-3 with TRBJ1-5, with D unclear. The CDR3 extends over 12 amino acids. With 0 bases removed from V and 5 bases from J, the gap between germline ends came to 2 bases. Germline V gene sequence: CDR1 MNHEY, CDR2 SVGEGT.

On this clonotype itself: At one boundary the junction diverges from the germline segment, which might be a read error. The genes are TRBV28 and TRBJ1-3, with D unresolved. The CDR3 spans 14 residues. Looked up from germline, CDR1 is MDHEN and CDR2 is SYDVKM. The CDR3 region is CASSEGSSGSTIYF. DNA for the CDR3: TGTGCCAGCAGTGAAGGGTCCTCTGGAAGCACCATATATTTT.

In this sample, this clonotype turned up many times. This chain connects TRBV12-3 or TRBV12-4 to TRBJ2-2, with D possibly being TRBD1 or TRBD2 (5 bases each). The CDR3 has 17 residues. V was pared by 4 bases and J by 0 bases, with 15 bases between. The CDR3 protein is CASSSYPGPTNTGELFF. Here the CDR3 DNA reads TGTGCCAGCAGTTCCTACCCGGGACCAACGAACACCGGGGAGCTGTTTTTT.

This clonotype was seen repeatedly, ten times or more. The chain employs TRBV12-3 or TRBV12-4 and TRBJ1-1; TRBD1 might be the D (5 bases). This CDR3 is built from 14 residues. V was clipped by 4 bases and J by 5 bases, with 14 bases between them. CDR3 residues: CASSSSGGGTEAFF. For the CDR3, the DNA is TGTGCCAGCAGTTCAAGCGGGGGAGGTACTGAAGCTTTCTTT.

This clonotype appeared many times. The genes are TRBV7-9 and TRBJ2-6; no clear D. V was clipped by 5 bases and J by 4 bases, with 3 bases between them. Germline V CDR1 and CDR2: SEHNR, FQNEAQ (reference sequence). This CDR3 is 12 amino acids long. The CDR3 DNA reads TGTGCCAGCAGCCGAGGGGCCAACGTCCTGACTTTC. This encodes CASSRGANVLTF.